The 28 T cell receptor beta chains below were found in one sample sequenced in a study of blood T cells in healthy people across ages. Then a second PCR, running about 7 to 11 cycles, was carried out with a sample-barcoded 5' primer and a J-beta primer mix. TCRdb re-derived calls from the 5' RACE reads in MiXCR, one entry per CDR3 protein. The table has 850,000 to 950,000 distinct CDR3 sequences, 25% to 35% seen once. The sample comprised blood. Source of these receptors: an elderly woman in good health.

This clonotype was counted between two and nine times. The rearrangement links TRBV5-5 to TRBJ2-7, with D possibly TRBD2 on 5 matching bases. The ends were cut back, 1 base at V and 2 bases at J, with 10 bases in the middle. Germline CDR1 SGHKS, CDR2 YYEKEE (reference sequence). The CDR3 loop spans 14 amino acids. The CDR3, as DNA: TGTGCCAGCAGCTTGTTTTCGGGAACCTACGAGCAGTACTTC. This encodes CASSLFSGTYEQYF.

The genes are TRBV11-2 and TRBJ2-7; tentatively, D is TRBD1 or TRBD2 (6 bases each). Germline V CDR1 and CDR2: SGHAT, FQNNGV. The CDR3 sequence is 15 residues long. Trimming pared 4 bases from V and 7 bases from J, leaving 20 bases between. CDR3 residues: CASSSGGYSYNEQYF. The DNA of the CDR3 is TGTGCCAGCAGCTCCGGGGGCTACTCATACAATGAGCAGTACTTC.

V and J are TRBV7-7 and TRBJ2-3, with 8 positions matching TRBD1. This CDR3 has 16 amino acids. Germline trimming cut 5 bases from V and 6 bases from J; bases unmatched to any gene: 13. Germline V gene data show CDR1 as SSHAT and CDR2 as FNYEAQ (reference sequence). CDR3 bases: TGTGCCAGCAGCCAGGGTATCCCAGGGGGCATGGATACGCAGTATTTT. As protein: CASSQGIPGGMDTQYF.

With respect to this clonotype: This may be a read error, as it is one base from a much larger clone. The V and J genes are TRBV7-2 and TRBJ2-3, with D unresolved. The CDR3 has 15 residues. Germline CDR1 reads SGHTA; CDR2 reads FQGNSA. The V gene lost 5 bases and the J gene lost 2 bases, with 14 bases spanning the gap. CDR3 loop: CASSPPYGHTDTQYF. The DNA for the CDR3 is TGTGCCAGCAGCCCACCCTATGGGCACACAGATACGCAGTATTTT.

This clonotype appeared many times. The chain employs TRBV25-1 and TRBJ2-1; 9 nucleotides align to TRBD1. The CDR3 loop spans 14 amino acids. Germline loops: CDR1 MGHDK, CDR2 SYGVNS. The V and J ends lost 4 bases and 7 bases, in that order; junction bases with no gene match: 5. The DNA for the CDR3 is TGTGCCAGCAGTGGACAGGGGGGTTGGAATGAGCAGTTCTTC. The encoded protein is CASSGQGGWNEQFF.

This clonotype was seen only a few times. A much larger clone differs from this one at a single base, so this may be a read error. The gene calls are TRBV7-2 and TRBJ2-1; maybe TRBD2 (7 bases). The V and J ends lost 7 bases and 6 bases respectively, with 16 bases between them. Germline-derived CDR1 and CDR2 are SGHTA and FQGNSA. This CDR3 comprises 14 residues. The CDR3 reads CASKRDTGSNEQFF. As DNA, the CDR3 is TGTGCCAGCAAGCGGGACACGGGGTCCAATGAGCAGTTCTTC.

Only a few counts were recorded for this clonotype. The CDR3 is CAWSVDHEKLFF. The DNA of the CDR3 is TGTGCCTGGAGTGTAGATCATGAAAAACTGTTTTTT. This chain joins TRBV30 and TRBJ1-4; D unclear. Trimming removed 0 bases from V and 6 bases from J, with 5 bases in between. The CDR3 has 12 residues. The V gene's germline CDR1 is GTSNPN and CDR2 SVGIG (reference sequence).

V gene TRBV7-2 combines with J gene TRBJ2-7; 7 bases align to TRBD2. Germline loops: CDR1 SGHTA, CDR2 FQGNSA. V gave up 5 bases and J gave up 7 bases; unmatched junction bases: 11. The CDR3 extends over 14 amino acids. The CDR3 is CASSTLADYNEQYF. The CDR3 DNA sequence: TGTGCCAGCAGCACCCTAGCGGATTACAATGAGCAGTACTTC.

CDR3 region: CASSLVGTEGKLFF. The CDR3 DNA follows: TGTGCCAGCAGCTTAGTAGGGACAGAGGGAAAACTGTTTTTT. The V and J genes are TRBV7-2 and TRBJ1-4; 7 bases map to TRBD1. The junction had 6 bases not matched to a gene; V was cut back by 1 base and J by 10 bases. Germline V gene data show CDR1 as SGHTA and CDR2 as FQGNSA. The CDR3 loop spans 14 amino acids.

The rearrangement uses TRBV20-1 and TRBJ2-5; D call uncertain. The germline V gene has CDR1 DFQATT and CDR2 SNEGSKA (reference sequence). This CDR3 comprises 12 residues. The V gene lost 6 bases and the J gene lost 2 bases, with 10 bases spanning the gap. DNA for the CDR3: TGCAGTGCCCAAGCCTTACAAGAGACCCAGTACTTC. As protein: CSAQALQETQYF.

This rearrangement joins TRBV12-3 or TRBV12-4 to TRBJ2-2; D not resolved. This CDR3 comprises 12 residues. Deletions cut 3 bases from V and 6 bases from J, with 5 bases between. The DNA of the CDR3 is TGTGCCAGCAGTTTTAGTGCCGGGGAGCTGTTTTTT. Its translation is CASSFSAGELFF.

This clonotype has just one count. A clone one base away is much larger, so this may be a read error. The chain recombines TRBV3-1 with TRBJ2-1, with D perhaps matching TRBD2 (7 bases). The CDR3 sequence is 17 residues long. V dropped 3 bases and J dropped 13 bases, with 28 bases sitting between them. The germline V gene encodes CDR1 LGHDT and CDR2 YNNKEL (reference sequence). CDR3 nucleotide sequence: TGTGCCAGCAGCCACAGACTCGCGGGGGCCTCTACAATGAGACAGTTCTTC. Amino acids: CASSHRLAGASTMRQFF.

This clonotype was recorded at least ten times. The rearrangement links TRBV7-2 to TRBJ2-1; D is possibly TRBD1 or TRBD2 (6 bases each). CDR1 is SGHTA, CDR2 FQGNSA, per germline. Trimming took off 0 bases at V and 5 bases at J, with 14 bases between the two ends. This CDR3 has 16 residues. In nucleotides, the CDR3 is TGTGCCAGCAGCTTAGCGCAGGGGACTTTTAACAATGAGCAGTTCTTC. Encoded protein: CASSLAQGTFNNEQFF. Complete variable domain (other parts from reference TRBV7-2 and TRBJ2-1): GAGVSQSPSNKVTEKGKDVELRCDPISGHTALYWYRQSLGQGLEFLIYFQGNSAPDKSGLPSDRFSAERTGGSVSTLTIQRTQQEDSAVYLCASSLAQGTFNNEQFFGPGTRLTVL.

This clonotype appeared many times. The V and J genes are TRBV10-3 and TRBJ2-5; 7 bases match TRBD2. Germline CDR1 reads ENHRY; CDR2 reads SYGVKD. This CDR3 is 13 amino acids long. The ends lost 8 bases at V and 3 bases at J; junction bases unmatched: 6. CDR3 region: CAISALAEETQYF. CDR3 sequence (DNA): TGTGCCATCTCTGCGCTAGCGGAAGAGACCCAGTACTTC.

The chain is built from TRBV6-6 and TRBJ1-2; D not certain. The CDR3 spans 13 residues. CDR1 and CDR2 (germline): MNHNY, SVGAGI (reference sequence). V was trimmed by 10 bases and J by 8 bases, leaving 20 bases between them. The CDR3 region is CATNDPLGKGYTF. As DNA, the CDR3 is TGTGCCACCAACGACCCTTTAGGGAAGGGCTACACCTTC.

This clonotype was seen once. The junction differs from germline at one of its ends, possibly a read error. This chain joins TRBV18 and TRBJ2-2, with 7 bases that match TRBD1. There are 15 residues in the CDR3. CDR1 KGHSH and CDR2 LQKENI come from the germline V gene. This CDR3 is CANSHGTVNTGELFF. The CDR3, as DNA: TGTGCCAACTCACATGGGACAGTGAACACCGGGGAGCTGTTTTTT.

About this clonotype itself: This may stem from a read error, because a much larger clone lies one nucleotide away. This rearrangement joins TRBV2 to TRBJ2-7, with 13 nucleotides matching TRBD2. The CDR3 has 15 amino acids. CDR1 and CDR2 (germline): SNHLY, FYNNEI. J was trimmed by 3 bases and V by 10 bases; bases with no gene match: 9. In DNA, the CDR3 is TGTGCCAACAGACCAGGACTAGCGGGAGTCTACGAGCAGTACTTC. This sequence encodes CANRPGLAGVYEQYF.

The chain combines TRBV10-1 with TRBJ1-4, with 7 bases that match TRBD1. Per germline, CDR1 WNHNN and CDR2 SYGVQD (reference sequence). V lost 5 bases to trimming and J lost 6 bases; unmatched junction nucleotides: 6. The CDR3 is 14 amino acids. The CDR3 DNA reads TGCGCCAGCAGTCAAAAGGGGGCCGATGAAAAACTGTTTTTT. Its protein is CASSQKGADEKLFF.

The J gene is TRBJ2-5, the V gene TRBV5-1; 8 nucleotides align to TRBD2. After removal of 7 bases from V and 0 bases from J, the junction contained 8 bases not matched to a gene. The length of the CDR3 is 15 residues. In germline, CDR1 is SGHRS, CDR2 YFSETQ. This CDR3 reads CASGFSGAHQETQYF. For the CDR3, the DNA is TGCGCCAGCGGATTTAGCGGGGCTCACCAAGAGACCCAGTACTTC.

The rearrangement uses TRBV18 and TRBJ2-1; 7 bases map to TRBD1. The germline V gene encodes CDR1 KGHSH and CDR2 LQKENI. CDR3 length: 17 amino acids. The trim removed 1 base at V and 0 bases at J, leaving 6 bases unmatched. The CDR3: CASSPLRGRTSYNEQFF. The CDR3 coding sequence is TGTGCCAGCTCACCACTTAGGGGGCGCACCTCCTACAATGAGCAGTTCTTC.

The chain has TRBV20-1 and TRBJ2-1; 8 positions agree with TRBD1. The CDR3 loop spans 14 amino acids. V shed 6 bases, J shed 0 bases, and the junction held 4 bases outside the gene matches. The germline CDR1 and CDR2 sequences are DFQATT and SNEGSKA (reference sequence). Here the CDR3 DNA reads TGCAGTGCCCAGGACAGGGACTCCTACAATGAGCAGTTCTTC. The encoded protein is CSAQDRDSYNEQFF.

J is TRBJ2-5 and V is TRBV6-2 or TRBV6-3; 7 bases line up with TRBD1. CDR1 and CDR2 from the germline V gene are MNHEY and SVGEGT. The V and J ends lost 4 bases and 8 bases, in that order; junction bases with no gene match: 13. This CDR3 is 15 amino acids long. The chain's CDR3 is CASSSNTGTASTQYF. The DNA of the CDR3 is TGTGCCAGCAGTTCCAATACCGGGACAGCCAGTACCCAGTACTTC.

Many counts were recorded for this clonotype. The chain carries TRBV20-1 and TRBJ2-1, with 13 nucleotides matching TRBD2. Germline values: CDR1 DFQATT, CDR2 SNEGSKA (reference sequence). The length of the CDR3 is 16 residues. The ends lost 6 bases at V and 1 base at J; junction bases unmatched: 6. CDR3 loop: CSASSLAGGSYNEQFF. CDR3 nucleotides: TGCAGTGCCTCATCACTAGCGGGGGGGTCCTACAATGAGCAGTTCTTC.

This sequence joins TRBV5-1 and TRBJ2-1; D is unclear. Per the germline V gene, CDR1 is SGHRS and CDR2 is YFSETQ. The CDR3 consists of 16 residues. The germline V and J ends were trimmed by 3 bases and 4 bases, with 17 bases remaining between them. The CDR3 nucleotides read TGCGCCAGCAGCTCCTCCTCAGGAAGCATGTACAATGAGCAGTTCTTC. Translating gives CASSSSSGSMYNEQFF.

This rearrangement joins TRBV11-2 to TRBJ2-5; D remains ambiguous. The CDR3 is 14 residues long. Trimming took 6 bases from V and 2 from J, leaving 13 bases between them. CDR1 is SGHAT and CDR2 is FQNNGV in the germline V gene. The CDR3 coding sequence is TGTGCCAGCAGATGCGCCGGAGCTCAAGAGACCCAGTACTTC. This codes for CASRCAGAQETQYF.

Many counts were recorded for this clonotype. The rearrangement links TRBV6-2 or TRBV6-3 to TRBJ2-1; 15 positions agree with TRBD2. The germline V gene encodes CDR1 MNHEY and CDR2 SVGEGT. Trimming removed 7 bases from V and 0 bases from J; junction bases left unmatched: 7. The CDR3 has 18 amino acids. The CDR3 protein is CASIRTSGGGSSYNEQFF. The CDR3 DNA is TGTGCCAGCATCCGGACTAGCGGGGGGGGGAGCTCCTACAATGAGCAGTTCTTC.

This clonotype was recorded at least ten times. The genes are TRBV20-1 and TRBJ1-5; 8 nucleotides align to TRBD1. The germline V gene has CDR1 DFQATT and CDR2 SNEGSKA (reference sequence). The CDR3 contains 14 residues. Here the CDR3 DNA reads TGCAGCGTGCAACAGGGGGGGGGCAATCAGCCCCAGCATTTT. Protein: CSVQQGGGNQPQHF.

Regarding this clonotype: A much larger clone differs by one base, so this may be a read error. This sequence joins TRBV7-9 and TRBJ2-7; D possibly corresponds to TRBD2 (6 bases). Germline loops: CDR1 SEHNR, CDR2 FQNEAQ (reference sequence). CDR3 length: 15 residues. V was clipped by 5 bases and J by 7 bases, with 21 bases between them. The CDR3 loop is CASSIRWAGRNEQYF. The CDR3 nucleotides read TGTGCCAGCAGCATAAGGTGGGCAGGGAGGAATGAGCAGTACTTC. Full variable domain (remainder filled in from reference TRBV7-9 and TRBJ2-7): DTGVSQNPRHKITKRGQNVTFRCDPISEHNRLYWYRQTLGQGPEFLTYFQNEAQLEKSRLLSDRFSAERPKGSFSTLEIQRTEQGDSAMYLCASSIRWAGRNEQYFGPGTRLTVT.